This TCR beta chain is drawn from a study of blood T cell repertoires in COVID-19. The CDR3 has 16 residues. Germline CDR1 and CDR2: KGHDR and SFDVKD. The V gene end was trimmed by 9 bases and the J gene end by 0 bases; junction bases not matched to a gene: 10. Sequencing was performed with immunoSEQ multiplex PCR; in TCRdb, only in-frame clones are kept and a portion is missing. The sample has about 210,000 clones; 80% are singletons. Sequencing was performed on peripheral blood. This chain joins TRBV24-1 and TRBJ1-5; the match to TRBD1 covers 7 bases. This receptor was obtained from a woman in her 70s with acute or convalescent COVID-19. The CDR3 here is CATGGQATGSNQPQHF. CDR3 nucleotides: TGTGCCACCGGCGGACAGGCCACGGGTAGCAATCAGCCCCAGCATTTT.